These T cell receptor beta chains were read from a single sample in a study of blood T cells in healthy people across ages. TCRdb recomputed calls from the 5' RACE reads with MiXCR, one row per CDR3 protein. Of approximately 800,000 distinct CDR3 sequences listed, around 34% were seen once; the top ten hold around 13%. Sequencing was performed on blood. These receptors all stem from a man younger than 35 in good health. Each CDR3 is given with its conserved first and last residue.

TRBV6-4	CASRHRDANYGYTF
TRBV2	CASSDKGIRNQPQHF
TRBV14	CASSIPGQGLYGYTF
TRBV12-3/TRBV12-4	CASSNTNYGYTF
TRBV24-1	CATRGPPGTDTQYF
TRBV12-3/TRBV12-4	CASSTTGYQETQYF
TRBV20-1	CSARLGTSTDTQYF
TRBV9	CASSADSAQPQHF
TRBV6-2/TRBV6-3	CASSRTGETYGYTF
TRBV7-9	CASSTSRTDHANYGYTF
TRBV10-3	CAISDRDRGNEQYF
TRBV2	CASIPGSGANVLTF
TRBV12-3/TRBV12-4	CASTDGTGYGYTF
TRBV5-1	CAVRRAGEETQYF
TRBV2	CTSQRDTGEQYF
TRBV20-1	CSASFSAGVPYGYTF
TRBV6-5	CASSTDRASGYTF
TRBV13	CASSPGQGAGDTQYF
TRBV4-1	CASSQDLASGGPRTLTDTQYF
TRBV7-7	CASSSPGQGRETQYF
TRBV12-3/TRBV12-4	CASSWTEDYGYTF
TRBV7-2	CASTPSGEETQYF
TRBV4-1	CASSLQPATNEKLFF
TRBV10-3	CAIGRDINEKLFF
TRBV30	CAWSVSGAGETQYF
TRBV16	CASSPSAGVWFF
TRBV7-2	CASSLGSSGGALDTQYF
TRBV11-2	CASSPGRGTNEKLFF
TRBV7-9	CASSWTGQGSYEQYF
TRBV4-2	CASSPEGQGDGGYTF
TRBV9	CASSTLTEEYTEAFF
TRBV5-1	CASSPWGQSSYNEQFF
TRBV7-2	CASSPPAGREETQYF
TRBV7-2	CASSSPGTATYEQYF
TRBV7-2	CASSPRTGANQPQHF
TRBV18	CASSPGLADTDTQYF
TRBV7-6	CASSAEASYNEQFF
TRBV20-1	CSASPRNEGEQFF
TRBV2	CASSAKNEQYF
TRBV4-1	CASSQNQGHEKLFF
TRBV5-1	CASSLDQGNYEQYF
TRBV4-2	CASSPSVTDYGYTF
TRBV7-2	CASSLDLAGLDTQYF
TRBV12-3/TRBV12-4	CASRFRSRTARDTQYF
TRBV6-2/TRBV6-3	CASSYLAIPNTEAFF
TRBV2	CASSAGLVYEQYF
TRBV4-3	CASSPPGLPDTQYF
TRBV28	CASHAGALRYGNIQYF